These T cell receptor beta chains were read from a single sample in a study of tumor-infiltrating lymphocytes in primary liver carcinoma. TCRdb used MiXCR to reprocess the multiplex PCR reads, holding one entry per CDR3 protein. The table lists about 310,000 distinct CDR3 sequences, about 60% of them singletons. The sequenced material came from peripheral blood. The receptors here all came from a man aged 35 to 55 with primary liver carcinoma and hepatitis B virus infection. Each CDR3 is given without its conserved first and last residue.

J gene: TRBJ2-3
CDR3 length: 13
V gene: TRBV4-1
CDR3 protein: ASSQEGAKGDTQY

J gene: TRBJ2-5
CDR3 length: 12
V gene: TRBV5-1
CDR3 protein: ASSGRGRGETQY

J gene: TRBJ1-5
CDR3 length: 13
V gene: TRBV6-1
CDR3 protein: ASSEAGLSNQPQH

J gene: TRBJ2-5
CDR3 length: 12
V gene: TRBV12-3/TRBV12-4
CDR3 protein: VSSGGSTQEAQY

J gene: TRBJ2-5
CDR3 length: 12
V gene: TRBV6-1
CDR3 protein: ASRRASSGETQY

J gene: TRBJ1-1
CDR3 length: 11
V gene: TRBV6-4
CDR3 protein: ASSETGNTEAL

J gene: TRBJ1-2
CDR3 length: 10
V gene: TRBV29-1
CDR3 protein: SVQTGGTGYT

J gene: TRBJ2-2
CDR3 length: 14
V gene: TRBV6-1
CDR3 protein: AIHPGQGFSTGELF

J gene: TRBJ2-4
CDR3 length: 12
V gene: TRBV4-3
CDR3 protein: ASSRAYPHNIQY

J gene: TRBJ1-2
CDR3 length: 13
V gene: TRBV2
CDR3 protein: ASSEVKGPSHGYT

J gene: TRBJ1-1
CDR3 length: 13
V gene: TRBV11-1
CDR3 protein: ASSHTGQGGTGAF

J gene: TRBJ2-1
CDR3 length: 13
V gene: TRBV7-8
CDR3 protein: ASSLLDRVVGEQF

J gene: TRBJ1-5
CDR3 length: 13
V gene: TRBV28
CDR3 protein: ASSPILQGNQPQH

J gene: TRBJ2-1
CDR3 length: 13
V gene: TRBV4-1
CDR3 protein: ASSQGEVSYNEQF